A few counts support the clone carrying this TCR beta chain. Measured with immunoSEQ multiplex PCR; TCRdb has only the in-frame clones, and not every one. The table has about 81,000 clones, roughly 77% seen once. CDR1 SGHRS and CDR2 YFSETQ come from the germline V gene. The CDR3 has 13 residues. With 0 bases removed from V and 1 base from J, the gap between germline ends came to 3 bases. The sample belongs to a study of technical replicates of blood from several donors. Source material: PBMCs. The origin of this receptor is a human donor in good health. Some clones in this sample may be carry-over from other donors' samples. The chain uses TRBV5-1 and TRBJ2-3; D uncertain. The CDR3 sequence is CASSLVGTDTQYF. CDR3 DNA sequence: TGCGCCAGCAGCTTGGTCGGCACAGATACGCAGTATTTT.